Sequencing of this T cell receptor (beta chain) was carried out in a study of blood T cell repertoires in COVID-19. The overall study: Sources were T cells, B-cell-depleted T cells, or PBMCs; the material itself was cDNA or gDNA.

Using immunoSEQ multiplex PCR, the repertoire was profiled, and TCRdb retains in-frame clones only, with some absent. The table records roughly 350,000 clones, about nine tenths of them present only once. Material: peripheral blood. The sequence was obtained from a woman in her forties or fifties with COVID-19, enrolled during active disease.

The DNA of the CDR3 is TGTGCCAGCAGCCCAGGGGCAGAACATTTCAATACGCAGTATTTT. It is translated as CASSPGAEHFNTQYF. The chain carries TRBV7-2 and TRBJ2-3, with D maybe TRBD1 (6 bases). The V end lost 5 bases, the J end lost 7 bases, and 19 bases lay between the germline ends. CDR3 length: 15 residues. Germline V gives CDR1 SGHTA, CDR2 FQGNSA.